Sequencing of this T cell receptor (beta chain) was carried out in a study of memory CD4+ T cells and cytomegalovirus serostatus. Study at large: Donors were healthy Belgian adults, under 10 CMV seropositive and fewer than 30 seronegative.

Single viable CD3+CD4+CD8-CD45RO+ cells were sorted as the memory CD4+ T cells. After thawing, CD4+ T cells were positively selected. About this clone: The target antigen is unknown.

Per the study methods: After removing out-of-frame reads, under 2.5 million distinct TCRbeta sequences remained. Repertoires were generated with immunoSEQ multiplex PCR, while TCRdb's copy carries only in-frame clones and drops some. For V, J and clone size, that table is used; D and trimming come from the DNA. The sample consists of some 48,000 clones, 78% of them appearing once. General study results and limits: Of 150 to 200 reported CMV TCRbeta sequences, about 70 were found in memory CD4+ repertoires.

The V end lost 4 bases, the J end lost 6 bases, and 8 bases lay between the germline ends. There are 13 residues in the CDR3. The V gene's germline CDR1 is SGHRS and CDR2 YFSETQ. The TCR comes from an adult in good health and CMV-seronegative. The chain joins TRBV5-1 to TRBJ1-6; D gene uncertain. Sequenced sample: memory CD4+ T cells from blood. This CDR3 is CASSHGSNSPLHF. The CDR3 region has the DNA TGCGCCAGCAGCCACGGCAGTAATTCACCCCTCCACTTT.